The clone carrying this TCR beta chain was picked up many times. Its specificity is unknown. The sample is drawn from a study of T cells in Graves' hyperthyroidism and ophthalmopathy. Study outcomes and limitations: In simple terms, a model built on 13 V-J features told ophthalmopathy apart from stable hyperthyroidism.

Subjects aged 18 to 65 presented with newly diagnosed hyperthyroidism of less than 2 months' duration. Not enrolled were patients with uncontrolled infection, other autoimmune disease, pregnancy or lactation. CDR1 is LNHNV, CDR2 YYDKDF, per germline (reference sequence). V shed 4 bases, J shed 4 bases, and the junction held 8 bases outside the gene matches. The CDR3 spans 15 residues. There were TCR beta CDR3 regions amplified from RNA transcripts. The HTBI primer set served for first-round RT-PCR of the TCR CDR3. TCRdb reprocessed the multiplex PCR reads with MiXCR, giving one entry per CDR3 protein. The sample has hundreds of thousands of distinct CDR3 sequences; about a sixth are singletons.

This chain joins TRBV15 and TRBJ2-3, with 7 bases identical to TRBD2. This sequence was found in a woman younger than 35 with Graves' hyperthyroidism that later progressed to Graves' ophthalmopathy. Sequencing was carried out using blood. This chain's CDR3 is CATSKSSGHPDTQYF. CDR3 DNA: TGTGCCACCAGCAAATCTAGCGGCCATCCAGATACGCAGTATTTT.